The source of this T cell receptor beta chain is a study of post-analysis software for immune sequencing data. Study findings and constraints: Controls showed lower frequencies than patients for roughly 5 TRBV segments, and TRBV5-6, TRBV5-1 and TRBV20-1 were among these. Samples sharing a preparation batch grouped tightly together when assessed by F measure. People with multiple sclerosis had a significantly lower normalized Chao1 diversity than controls did.

For this clonotype: Its specificity is unknown.

Presence of unique molecular identifiers characterized the TCR beta cDNA libraries. About 500,000 cDNA molecules were obtained per 1 to 10 million input T cells. In TCRdb, the PCR reads were re-called with MiXCR into one record per CDR3 protein. The sample records hundreds of thousands of distinct CDR3 sequences, approximately 59% being singletons. The CDR3 extends over 16 amino acids. V lost 11 bases and J lost 3; bases outside the gene matches: 12. The V gene's germline CDR1 is MGHDK and CDR2 SYGVNS. V gene TRBV25-1 combines with J gene TRBJ2-1, with 11 bases that match TRBD2. Sequences were obtained from blood. This TCR was recovered from a girl aged 2 to 10 with multiple sclerosis. CDR3: CAGSTTSGGRYNEQFF. The DNA of the CDR3 is TGTGCCGGCTCAACCACTAGCGGGGGACGCTACAATGAGCAGTTCTTC.